This TCR beta chain is drawn from a study of Ad26.COV2.S vaccination and SARS-CoV-2 variants. The trim removed 6 bases at V and 1 base at J, leaving 14 bases unmatched. The length of the CDR3 is 18 residues. The germline gives CDR1 MDHEN, CDR2 SYDVKM. Treatment given: some 19 received Ad26.COV2.S at low or high dose, single or two shots; about five received placebo; per-sample allocation not given. Following the first vaccine or placebo injection, samples were taken on day 63. Boston supplied an adult donor aged 18-55 years. Whole-study results and caveats: Breadth measured for non-spike TCRs was similar across vaccine and placebo recipients.

As to this clone: As yet, its antigen is unknown.

The assay was immunoSEQ multiplex PCR, and TCRdb's table has in-frame clones only and misses some. The sample shows some 340,000 clones, around four fifths of them seen only once. This TCR came from a person between 18 and 59 years old who received the Ad26.COV2.S COVID-19 vaccine or a placebo. The rearrangement links TRBV28 to TRBJ1-1, with 10 nucleotides matching TRBD1. The sample in question was peripheral blood, obtained in a trial of Ad26.COV2.S vaccine versus placebo. CDR3 protein: CASSLTGTGVDPNTEAFF. The CDR3 DNA follows: TGTGCCAGCAGCCTAACCGGGACAGGGGTTGACCCGAACACTGAAGCTTTCTTT.